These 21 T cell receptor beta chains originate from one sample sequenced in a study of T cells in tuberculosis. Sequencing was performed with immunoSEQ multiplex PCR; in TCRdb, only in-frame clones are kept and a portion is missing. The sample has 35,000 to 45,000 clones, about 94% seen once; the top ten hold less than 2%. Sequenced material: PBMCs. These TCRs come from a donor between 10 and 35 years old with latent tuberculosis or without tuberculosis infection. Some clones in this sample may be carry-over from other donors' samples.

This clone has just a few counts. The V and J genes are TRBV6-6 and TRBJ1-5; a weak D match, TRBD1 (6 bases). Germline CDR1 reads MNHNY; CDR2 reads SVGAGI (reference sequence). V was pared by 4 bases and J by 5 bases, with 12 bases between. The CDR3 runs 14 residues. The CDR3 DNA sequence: TGTGCCAGCAGTTCCCCGGACAGATATCAGCCCCAGCATTTT. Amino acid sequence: CASSSPDRYQPQHF.

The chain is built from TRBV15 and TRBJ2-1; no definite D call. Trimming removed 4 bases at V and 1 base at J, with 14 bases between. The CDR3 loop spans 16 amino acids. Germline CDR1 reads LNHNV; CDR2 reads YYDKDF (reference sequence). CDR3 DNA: TGTGCCACCAGCACACTCCCCACAGTATCCTACAATGAGCAGTTCTTC. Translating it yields CATSTLPTVSYNEQFF.

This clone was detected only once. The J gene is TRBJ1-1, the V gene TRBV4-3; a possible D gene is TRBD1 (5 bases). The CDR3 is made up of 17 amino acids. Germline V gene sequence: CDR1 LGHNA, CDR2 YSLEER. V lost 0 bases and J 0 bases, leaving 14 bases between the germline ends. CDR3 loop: CASSQDFREPMNTEAFF. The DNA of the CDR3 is TGCGCCAGCAGCCAAGATTTCAGGGAACCCATGAACACTGAAGCTTTCTTT.

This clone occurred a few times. The CDR3 reads CASSRPGLAGGEQYF. The CDR3, as DNA: TGTGCCAGCAGCAGACCGGGACTAGCGGGAGGCGAGCAGTACTTC. The V gene is TRBV5-4, the J gene TRBJ2-7; 15 bases align to TRBD2. CDR1 and CDR2 (germline): SGHNT, YYREEE (reference sequence). This CDR3 spans 15 amino acids. The trim removed 4 bases at V and 6 bases at J, leaving 5 bases unmatched. The whole variable domain, remainder taken from reference TRBV5-4 and TRBJ2-7, is ETGVTQSPTHLIKTRGQQVTLRCSSQSGHNTVSWYQQALGQGPQFIFQYYREEENGRGNFPPRFSGLQFPNYSSELNVNALELDDSALYLCASSRPGLAGGEQYFGPGTRLTVT.

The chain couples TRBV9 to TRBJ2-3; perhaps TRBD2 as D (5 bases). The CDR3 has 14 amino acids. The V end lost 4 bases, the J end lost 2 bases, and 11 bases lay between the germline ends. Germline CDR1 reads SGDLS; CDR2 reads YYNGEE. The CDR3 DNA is TGTGCCAGCAGCCGGGAAGGAAACACAGATACGCAGTATTTT. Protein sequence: CASSREGNTDTQYF.

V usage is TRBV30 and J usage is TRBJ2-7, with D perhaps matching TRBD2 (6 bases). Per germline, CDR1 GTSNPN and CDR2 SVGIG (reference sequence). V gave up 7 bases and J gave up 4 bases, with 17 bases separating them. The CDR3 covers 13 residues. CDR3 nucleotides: TGTGCCTCCGCCGGGACGGGGGATTACGAGCAGTACTTC. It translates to CASAGTGDYEQYF.

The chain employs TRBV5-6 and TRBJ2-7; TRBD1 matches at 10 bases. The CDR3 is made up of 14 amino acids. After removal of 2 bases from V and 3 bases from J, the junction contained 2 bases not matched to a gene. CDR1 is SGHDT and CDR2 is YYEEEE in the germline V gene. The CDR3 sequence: CASSLWDRGYEQYF. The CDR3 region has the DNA TGTGCCAGCAGCTTATGGGACAGGGGCTACGAGCAGTACTTC.

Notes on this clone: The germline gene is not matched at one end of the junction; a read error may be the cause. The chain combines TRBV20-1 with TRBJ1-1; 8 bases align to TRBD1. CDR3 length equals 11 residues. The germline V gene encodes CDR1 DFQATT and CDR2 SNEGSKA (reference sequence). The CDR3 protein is CSARDVGTGEF. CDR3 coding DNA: TGCAGTGCTAGAGATGTGGGGACAGGCGAATTT.

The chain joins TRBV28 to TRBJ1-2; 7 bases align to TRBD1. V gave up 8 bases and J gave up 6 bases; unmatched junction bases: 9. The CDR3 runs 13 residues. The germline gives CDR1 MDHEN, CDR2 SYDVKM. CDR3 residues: CASRTGGVDGYTF. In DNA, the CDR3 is TGTGCCAGCCGGACAGGCGGGGTCGATGGCTACACCTTC.

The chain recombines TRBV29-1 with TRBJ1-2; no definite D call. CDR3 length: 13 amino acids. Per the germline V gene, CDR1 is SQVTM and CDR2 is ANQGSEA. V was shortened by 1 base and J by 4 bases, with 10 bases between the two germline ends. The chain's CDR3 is CSVEGGIGYGYTF. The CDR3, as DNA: TGCAGCGTTGAAGGAGGGATAGGCTATGGCTACACCTTC.

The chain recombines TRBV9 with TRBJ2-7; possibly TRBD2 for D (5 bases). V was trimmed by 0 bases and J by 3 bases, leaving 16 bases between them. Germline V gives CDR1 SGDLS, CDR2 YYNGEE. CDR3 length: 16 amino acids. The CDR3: CASSVGGWLPNYEQYF. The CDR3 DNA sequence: TGTGCCAGCAGCGTAGGAGGGTGGCTACCAAACTACGAGCAGTACTTC.

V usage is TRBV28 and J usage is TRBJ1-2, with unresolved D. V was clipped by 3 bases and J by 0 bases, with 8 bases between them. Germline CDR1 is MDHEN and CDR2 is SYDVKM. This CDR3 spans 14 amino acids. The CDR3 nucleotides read TGTGCCAGCAGTTTTAACCTAGCTAACTATGGCTACACCTTC. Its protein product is CASSFNLANYGYTF.

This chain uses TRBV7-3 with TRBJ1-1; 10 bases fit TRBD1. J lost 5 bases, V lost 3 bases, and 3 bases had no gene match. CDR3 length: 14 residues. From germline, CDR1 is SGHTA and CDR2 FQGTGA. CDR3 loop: CASSLTGGATEAFF. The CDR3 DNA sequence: TGTGCCAGCAGCTTGACAGGGGGCGCGACTGAAGCTTTCTTT.

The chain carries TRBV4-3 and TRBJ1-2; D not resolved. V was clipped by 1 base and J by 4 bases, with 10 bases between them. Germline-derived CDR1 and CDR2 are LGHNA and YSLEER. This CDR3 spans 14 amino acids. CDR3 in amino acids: CASSQGISGYGYTF. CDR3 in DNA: TGCGCCAGCAGCCAAGGGATCTCGGGCTATGGCTACACCTTC.

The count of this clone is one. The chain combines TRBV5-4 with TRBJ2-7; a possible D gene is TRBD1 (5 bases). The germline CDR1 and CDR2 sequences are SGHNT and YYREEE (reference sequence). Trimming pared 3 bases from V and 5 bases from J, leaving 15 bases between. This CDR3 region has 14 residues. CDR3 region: CASSSRLQGNEQYF. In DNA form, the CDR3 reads TGTGCCAGCAGCTCCCGACTCCAGGGTAACGAGCAGTACTTC. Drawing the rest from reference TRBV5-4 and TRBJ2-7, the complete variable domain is ETGVTQSPTHLIKTRGQQVTLRCSSQSGHNTVSWYQQALGQGPQFIFQYYREEENGRGNFPPRFSGLQFPNYSSELNVNALELDDSALYLCASSSRLQGNEQYFGPGTRLTVT.

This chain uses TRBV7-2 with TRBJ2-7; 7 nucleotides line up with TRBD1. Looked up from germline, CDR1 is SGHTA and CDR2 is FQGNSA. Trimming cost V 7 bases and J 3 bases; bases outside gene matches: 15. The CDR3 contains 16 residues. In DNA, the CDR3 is TGTGCCAGCACCGAAGACCCGGGACAGACTATCTACGAGCAGTACTTC. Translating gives CASTEDPGQTIYEQYF.

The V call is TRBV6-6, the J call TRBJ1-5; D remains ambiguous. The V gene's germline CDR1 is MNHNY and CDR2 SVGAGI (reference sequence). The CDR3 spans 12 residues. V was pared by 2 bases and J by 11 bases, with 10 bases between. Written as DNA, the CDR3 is TGTGCCAGCAGTTACGACGGCAGGACCCAGCATTTT. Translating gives CASSYDGRTQHF.

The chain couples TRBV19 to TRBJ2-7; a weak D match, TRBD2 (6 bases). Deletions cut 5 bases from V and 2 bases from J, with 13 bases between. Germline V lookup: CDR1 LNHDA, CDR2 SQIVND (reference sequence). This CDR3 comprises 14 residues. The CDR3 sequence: CASSLGLLPYEQYF. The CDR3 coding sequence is TGTGCCAGTAGTTTGGGACTGCTACCCTACGAGCAGTACTTC.

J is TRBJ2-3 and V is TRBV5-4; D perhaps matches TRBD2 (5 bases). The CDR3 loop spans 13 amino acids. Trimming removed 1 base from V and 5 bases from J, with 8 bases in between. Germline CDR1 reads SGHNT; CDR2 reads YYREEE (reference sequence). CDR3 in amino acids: CASSLPRGDTQYF. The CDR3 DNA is TGTGCCAGCAGCTTGCCACGGGGAGATACGCAGTATTTT.

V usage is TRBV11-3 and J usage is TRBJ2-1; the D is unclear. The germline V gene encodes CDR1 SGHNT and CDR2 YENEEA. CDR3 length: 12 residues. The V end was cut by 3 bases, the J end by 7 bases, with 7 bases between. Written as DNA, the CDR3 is TGTGCCAGCAGCTTCTTTGCGAATGAGCAGTTCTTC. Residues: CASSFFANEQFF.

In nucleotides, the CDR3 is TGCGCCAGCAGCCATAGAGGGACACGTAGCTCTGGAAACACCATATATTTT. This encodes CASSHRGTRSSGNTIYF. This chain connects TRBV4-3 to TRBJ1-3; tentatively, D is TRBD1 (6 bases). The V and J ends lost 3 bases and 0 bases respectively, with 15 bases between them. The CDR3 consists of 17 residues. Germline V gene lookup returns CDR1 LGHNA and CDR2 YSLEER.